This passage covers 28 T cell receptor beta chains from one sample sequenced in a study of blood T cell repertoires in COVID-19. The assay was immunoSEQ multiplex PCR, and TCRdb's table has in-frame clones only and misses some. The sample has hundreds of thousands of clones, 85% to 90% seen once. The specimen sequenced was peripheral blood. Receptors originate from a middle-aged woman who had recovered from COVID-19.

This rearrangement joins TRBV7-2 to TRBJ1-4, with a tentative D call TRBD1 (6 bases). Trimming removed 2 bases from V and 5 bases from J, with 12 bases in between. Looked up from germline, CDR1 is SGHTA and CDR2 is FQGNSA. This CDR3 region has 15 residues. The CDR3 region has the DNA TGTGCCAGCAGCTTATTCGGGGACATCAATGAAAAACTGTTTTTT. Translated: CASSLFGDINEKLFF.

The chain combines TRBV5-1 with TRBJ1-1; 8 bases fit TRBD1. Trimming at V came to 2 bases and at J to 4 bases, leaving 7 bases not matched to a gene. Germline assignment: CDR1 SGHRS and CDR2 YFSETQ. The CDR3 contains 15 residues. The DNA for the CDR3 is TGCGCCAGCAGCTTCGGGACAGGCCTCGGCACTGAAGCTTTCTTT. Protein product: CASSFGTGLGTEAFF.

The sample holds one count of this clone. The chain joins TRBV2 to TRBJ1-5; D perhaps matches TRBD1 (5 bases). The CDR3 has 15 residues. V dropped 1 base and J dropped 1 base, with 8 bases sitting between them. Per the germline V gene, CDR1 is SNHLY and CDR2 is FYNNEI. CDR3 amino acids: CASSEGTTSNQPQHF. The CDR3 DNA reads as TGTGCCAGCAGTGAAGGGACAACGAGCAATCAGCCCCAGCATTTT.

This sequence joins TRBV4-2 and TRBJ1-4; D possibly corresponds to TRBD1 (5 bases). V dropped 1 base and J dropped 0 bases, with 9 bases sitting between them. CDR1 is LGHNA and CDR2 is YNFKEQ in the germline V gene. This CDR3 is built from 16 residues. In DNA, the CDR3 is TGTGCCAGCAGCCAAGGGACATCCGCAACTAATGAAAAACTGTTTTTT. Protein: CASSQGTSATNEKLFF.

This rearrangement joins TRBV18 to TRBJ2-5, with 9 bases identical to TRBD2. J gave up 3 bases and V 3 bases, and 2 bases lay outside the gene matches. This CDR3 spans 14 amino acids. Germline CDR1 KGHSH, CDR2 LQKENI. The CDR3 sequence: CASSPQRGEETQYF. The CDR3 coding sequence is TGTGCCAGCTCACCTCAGCGGGGGGAAGAGACCCAGTACTTC. Variable domain in full (rest from reference TRBV18 and TRBJ2-5): NAGVMQNPRHLVRRRGQEARLRCSPMKGHSHVYWYRQLPEEGLKFMVYLQKENIIDESGMPKERFSAEFPKEGPSILRIQQVVRGDSAAYFCASSPQRGEETQYFGPGTRLLVL.

DNA for the CDR3: TGCGCCAGCAGCCGTGATTTGGTGACACAGGAGACCCAGTACTTC. Amino acid sequence: CASSRDLVTQETQYF. The chain carries TRBV5-1 and TRBJ2-5; D is uncertain. The germline V gene encodes CDR1 SGHRS and CDR2 YFSETQ. The CDR3 extends over 15 amino acids. V was clipped by 4 bases and J by 5 bases, with 18 bases between them.

V is TRBV21-1 and J is TRBJ1-4; the table's D call, TRBD1, has no DNA check behind it. TRBV21-1 is a recognized pseudogene. This CDR3 has 14 amino acids. The chain's CDR3 is CASSTRDRDEKLFF. CDR3 DNA: TGTGCCAGCAGCACCCGGGACAGGGATGAAAAACTGTTTTTT.

This clone was seen only once. J is TRBJ1-2 and V is TRBV29-1, with D possibly being TRBD1 (6 bases). The CDR3 totals 13 residues. V was shortened by 3 bases and J by 4 bases, with 12 bases between the two germline ends. Germline V gene lookup returns CDR1 SQVTM and CDR2 ANQGSEA. Written as DNA, the CDR3 is TGCAGCGTTGAGAGGGGGTCGGGCTATGGCTACACCTTC. It translates to CSVERGSGYGYTF.

The V call is TRBV18, the J call TRBJ2-6; TRBD1 aligns across 11 bases. Germline trimming cut 1 base from V and 1 base from J; bases unmatched to any gene: 3. The CDR3 covers 18 residues. Germline V gene lookup returns CDR1 KGHSH and CDR2 LQKENI. The DNA for the CDR3 is TGTGCCAGCTCACCACGAGGACAGGGGGCATCTGGGGCCAACGTCCTGACTTTC. Its translation: CASSPRGQGASGANVLTF. Full variable domain (missing parts from reference TRBV18 and TRBJ2-6): NAGVMQNPRHLVRRRGQEARLRCSPMKGHSHVYWYRQLPEEGLKFMVYLQKENIIDESGMPKERFSAEFPKEGPSILRIQQVVRGDSAAYFCASSPRGQGASGANVLTFGAGSRLTVL.

The CDR3 protein is CASSHNRGFDQPQHF. CDR3 nucleotides: TGTGCCAGCAGTCACAACAGGGGATTCGATCAGCCCCAGCATTTT. V usage is TRBV27 and J usage is TRBJ1-5, with 7 bases fitting TRBD1. CDR3 length: 15 amino acids. Germline CDR1 MNHEY, CDR2 SMNVEV (reference sequence). The V gene end was trimmed by 5 bases and the J gene end by 5 bases; junction bases not matched to a gene: 9.

This chain uses TRBV9 with TRBJ2-5; maybe TRBD2 (5 bases). The length of the CDR3 is 14 residues. The V gene's germline CDR1 is SGDLS and CDR2 YYNGEE. Deletions cut 4 bases from V and 5 bases from J, with 15 bases between. For the CDR3, the DNA is TGTGCCAGCAGCCCCACTAGGCTTCGGGAGACCCAGTACTTC. It encodes CASSPTRLRETQYF.

CDR3 amino acids: CASSQRTSGLLYEQYF. DNA of the CDR3: TGTGCCAGCAGCCAACGGACTAGCGGGCTCCTCTACGAGCAGTACTTC. The chain joins TRBV14 to TRBJ2-7; TRBD2 matches at 11 bases. The CDR3 sequence is 16 residues long. CDR1 and CDR2 from the germline V gene are SGHDN and FVKESK. Trimming cost V 2 bases and J 3 bases; bases outside gene matches: 6.

The V and J genes are TRBV5-4 and TRBJ1-4, with 10 bases aligning to TRBD1. The CDR3 consists of 14 residues. After removal of 3 bases from V and 4 bases from J, the junction contained 0 bases not matched to a gene. Per the germline V gene, CDR1 is SGHNT and CDR2 is YYREEE (reference sequence). CDR3: CASSWDRGNEKLFF. Here the CDR3 DNA reads TGTGCCAGCAGCTGGGACAGGGGTAATGAAAAACTGTTTTTT.

The chain links TRBV6-1 to TRBJ1-2; maybe TRBD1 (5 bases). This CDR3 contains 12 residues. Germline CDR1 MNHNS, CDR2 SASEGT. Trimming took 7 bases from V and 7 from J, leaving 13 bases between them. The CDR3 coding sequence is TGTGCCAGCAACAAAGGGGACTCTGGCTACACCTTC. Protein product: CASNKGDSGYTF.

The V call is TRBV11-3, the J call TRBJ2-1; the match to TRBD1 covers 10 bases. Germline V gives CDR1 SGHNT, CDR2 YENEEA. There are 16 residues in the CDR3. Trimming took 1 base from V and 2 from J; bases not matched to a gene: 2. The CDR3 here is CASSLGGTGAYNEQFF. The CDR3 nucleotides read TGTGCCAGCAGCTTAGGTGGGACAGGGGCCTACAATGAGCAGTTCTTC. Drawing the rest from reference TRBV11-3 and TRBJ2-1, the complete variable domain is EAGVVQSPRYKIIEKKQPVAFWCNPISGHNTLYWYLQNLGQGPELLIRYENEEAVDDSQLPKDRFSAERLKGVDSTLKIQPAELGDSAVYLCASSLGGTGAYNEQFFGPGTRLTVL.

The chain couples TRBV4-2 to TRBJ1-3; no clear D gene. CDR3 length equals 15 residues. The germline CDR1 and CDR2 sequences are LGHNA and YNFKEQ. V was cut by 5 bases and J by 0 bases, with 11 bases left in between. CDR3 DNA sequence: TGTGCCAGCAGCTATACAGATAACTCTGGAAACACCATATATTTT. Translation gives CASSYTDNSGNTIYF.

The CDR3 nucleotides read TGTGCCAGCAGCCCCGACAGGTTCACTGAAGCTTTCTTT. Its translation is CASSPDRFTEAFF. This chain connects TRBV7-2 to TRBJ1-1, with D perhaps TRBD1 (6 bases). With 5 bases removed from V and 4 bases from J, the gap between germline ends came to 11 bases. Germline lookup yields CDR1 SGHTA and CDR2 FQGNSA. The CDR3 runs to 13 residues.

The chain combines TRBV19 with TRBJ2-1; possible D gene TRBD1, 5 bases. Trimming took 2 bases from V and 4 from J, leaving 15 bases between them. CDR3 length equals 16 residues. Germline V gene lookup returns CDR1 LNHDA and CDR2 SQIVND (reference sequence). CDR3 DNA: TGTGCCAGTAGTATATCGCCGGACACCACTTACAATGAGCAGTTCTTC. Its translation: CASSISPDTTYNEQFF.

The CDR3 nucleotides read TGTGCCAGCACCCGCCCGGGACAGGGGATCCTCTCCTACGAGCAGTACTTC. Amino acids: CASTRPGQGILSYEQYF. The chain employs TRBV11-3 and TRBJ2-7; 10 nucleotides line up with TRBD1. V was clipped by 7 bases and J by 0 bases; unmatched bases: 12. CDR1 is SGHNT, CDR2 YENEEA, per germline. This CDR3 is 17 amino acids long.

The chain recombines TRBV3-1 (or the pseudogene TRBV3-2) with TRBJ2-5; 15 positions agree with TRBD2. Germline CDR1 LGHDT, CDR2 YNNKEL (reference sequence). Unmatched junction bases numbered 5, after V lost 4 bases and J lost 5 bases. This CDR3 is 16 amino acids long. The CDR3, as DNA: TGTGCCAGCAGCCCTGGGACTAGCGGGGGGAGTGAGACCCAGTACTTC. It codes for CASSPGTSGGSETQYF.

By proportion, this clone is medium-sized. The V and J genes are TRBV27 and TRBJ1-4, with D uncertain. Trimming took 3 bases from V and 0 from J, leaving 11 bases between them. Germline V gene lookup returns CDR1 MNHEY and CDR2 SMNVEV (reference sequence). The length of the CDR3 is 16 residues. The CDR3 nucleotides read TGTGCCAGCAGTTTGGTGCGAGCGGCAACTAATGAAAAACTGTTTTTT. Translation gives CASSLVRAATNEKLFF.

The rearrangement uses TRBV21-1 and TRBJ1-4. TRBV21-1 is deemed a pseudogene. This CDR3 contains 14 residues. The CDR3 region is CASSGGAVNEKLFF. DNA of the CDR3: TGTGCCAGCAGCGGGGGGGCCGTTAATGAAAAACTGTTTTTT.

This clone was recorded a few times. The rearrangement links TRBV2 to TRBJ2-7, with TRBD2 identical over 8 bases. Per germline, CDR1 SNHLY and CDR2 FYNNEI. CDR3 length: 14 amino acids. V gave up 7 bases and J gave up 1 base; unmatched junction bases: 6. CDR3 DNA sequence: TGTGCCAGCAAGCGGACTAGCAATTCCTACGAGCAGTACTTC. Its protein is CASKRTSNSYEQYF.

The chain couples TRBV5-1 to TRBJ1-2; D remains ambiguous. The CDR3 runs 13 residues. The V gene lost 4 bases and the J gene lost 4 bases, with 11 bases spanning the gap. Germline lookup yields CDR1 SGHRS and CDR2 YFSETQ. Here the CDR3 DNA reads TGCGCCAGCAGCCCGAACCCGGGCTATGGCTACACCTTC. Residues: CASSPNPGYGYTF.

V and J are TRBV4-1 and TRBJ2-1; TRBD2 matches at 8 bases. Per germline, CDR1 MGHRA and CDR2 YSYEKL. V was pared by 2 bases and J by 10 bases, with 10 bases of the junction left unmatched. The CDR3 is made up of 15 amino acids. The CDR3 bases are TGCGCCAGCAGCCAAAGGGGCGGGGGGACGTGGGAGCAGTTCTTC. This translates into CASSQRGGGTWEQFF.

The chain couples TRBV2 to TRBJ2-7; 9 nucleotides match TRBD1. The CDR3 sequence is 15 residues long. Germline trimming cut 7 bases from V and 7 bases from J; bases unmatched to any gene: 14. Germline CDR1 SNHLY, CDR2 FYNNEI. DNA of the CDR3: TGTGCCAGCACCCCCCGGGACAGGGTCCCCGGGGAGCAGTACTTC. It specifies CASTPRDRVPGEQYF.

The rearrangement joins TRBV2 to TRBJ1-2; no reliable D call. This CDR3 spans 12 amino acids. Germline V lookup: CDR1 SNHLY, CDR2 FYNNEI. V was clipped by 0 bases and J by 8 bases, with 7 bases between them. The CDR3 sequence: CASSEASVGYTF. CDR3 DNA: TGTGCCAGCAGTGAAGCTTCGGTGGGCTACACCTTC.

This sequence joins TRBV2 and TRBJ1-2; weak D call: TRBD1 (6 bases). The germline V gene has CDR1 SNHLY and CDR2 FYNNEI. V was trimmed by 6 bases and J by 4 bases, leaving 9 bases between them. There are 12 residues in the CDR3. Here the CDR3 reads CASRGQLYGYTF. In nucleotides, the CDR3 is TGTGCCAGCAGAGGACAGCTCTATGGCTACACCTTC.